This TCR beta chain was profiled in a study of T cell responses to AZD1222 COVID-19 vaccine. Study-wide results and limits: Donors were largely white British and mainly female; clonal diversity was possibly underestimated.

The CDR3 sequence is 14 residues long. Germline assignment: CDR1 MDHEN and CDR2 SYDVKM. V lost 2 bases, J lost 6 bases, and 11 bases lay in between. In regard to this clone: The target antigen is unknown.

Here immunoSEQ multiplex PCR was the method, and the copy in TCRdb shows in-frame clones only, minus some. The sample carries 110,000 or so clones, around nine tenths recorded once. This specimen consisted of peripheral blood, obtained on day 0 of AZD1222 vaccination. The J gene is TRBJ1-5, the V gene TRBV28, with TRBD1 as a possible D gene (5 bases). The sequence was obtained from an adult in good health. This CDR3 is CASSLKPGLQPQHF. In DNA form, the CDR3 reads TGTGCCAGCAGTTTAAAACCGGGACTTCAGCCCCAGCATTTT.